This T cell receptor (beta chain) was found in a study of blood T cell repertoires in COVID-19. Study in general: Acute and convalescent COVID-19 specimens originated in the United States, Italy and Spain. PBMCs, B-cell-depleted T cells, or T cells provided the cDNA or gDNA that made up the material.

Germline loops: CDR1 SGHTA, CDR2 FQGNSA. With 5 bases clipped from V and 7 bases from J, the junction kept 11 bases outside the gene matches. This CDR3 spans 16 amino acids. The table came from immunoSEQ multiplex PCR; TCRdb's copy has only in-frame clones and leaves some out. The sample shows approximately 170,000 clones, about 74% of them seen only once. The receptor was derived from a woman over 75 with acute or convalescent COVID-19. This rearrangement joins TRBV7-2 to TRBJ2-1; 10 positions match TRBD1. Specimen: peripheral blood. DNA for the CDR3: TGTGCCAGCAGCCAGACAGGGGGCCCCCCCGAAAATGAGCAGTTCTTC. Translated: CASSQTGGPPENEQFF.